This T cell receptor beta chain was recovered during a study of beta chain features in type 1 diabetes (dated by TCRdb to 2017 to 2018). Broadly, across the study: Patients and healthy donors did not differ in mean age, gender distribution, total cell number or subset yield. A total of roughly 110 million sorted cells were examined across all samples, and the number of cells per subset was strongly correlated with RNA yield. In the study, TCRB repertoires of sorted circulating CD4+ T cell subsets from recently diagnosed type 1 diabetes patients were compared with those of matched healthy donors. Regulatory and stem cell-like memory subsets were isolated from only 8 patients and about eight healthy donors, whereas naive and central memory subsets came from all 28 donors.

All of the isolated RNA was reverse transcribed with the High Capacity cDNA Reverse Transcription Kit, so expressed TCRB transcripts were sequenced. Deep immunoSEQ sequencing was performed on naive, central memory and regulatory T cell samples, with an average of around 3.4 million total reads per sample. Sorted cells were lysed in RLT buffer, and RNA was extracted using DNase-treated RNeasy Micro or Mini kits according to cell number. Each cell subset was processed separately to prevent cross-contamination, with patient and healthy donor samples processed together. TCRB sequences were amplified from cDNA with the immunoSEQ multiplex PCR, producing 87-bp fragments spanning the CDR3 region. Amplicons were sequenced on the Illumina HiSeq platform. From the authors' description of their analysis: PCR bias was computationally corrected using synthetic template baselines, reads within Hamming distance 2 were collapsed, and singletons that could not be merged were discarded. Reads were aligned to IMGT to assign V, D and J genes, CDR3 length, and insertions or deletions at six rearrangement sites. Clonotype counts were normalized to sorted cell number within each subset before computing true diversity and Gini coefficients with the tcR R package. The overlap coefficient, calculated on TCRB nucleotide sequences, was used to quantify repertoire sharing. The table was pulled from immuneACCESS by TCRdb, which kept in-frame rearrangements only. Such tables lose some clones; where checked, under half of the loss comes from unresolved V genes, and the rest has no known cause. The V and J calls and clone size come from that table; D and trimming were worked out from the DNA. The sample data list 310,000 or so clones, and 6.5% to 10% of these were observed just once. The ten largest make up approximately 0.44% of the sample.

From each donor, a single peripheral blood sample of about 110 mL on average was drawn into heparinised tubes. Using a panel that included CD45RO, CCR7, CD25, CD127, CD95 and CD27, naive, central memory, regulatory and stem cell-like memory CD4+ T cells were sorted on a BD FACSAria II. A purity above 95% was achieved for all sorted populations. PBMCs were separated immediately by Lymphoprep density gradient centrifugation and were stained directly, without being cultured. To minimize batch effects, samples were stained and sorted in pairs, one healthy donor with one patient per experiment. What the research found in general, with its limitations: At VDJ recombination sites, patients with type 1 diabetes made fewer insertions and deleted more nucleotides, a pattern implying thymic rearrangement abnormalities. Because cDNA was sequenced instead of genomic DNA, highly expressing activated cells could be over-represented, though the groups showed no difference in activation or CD3 levels. Naive, central memory and regulatory TCRB repertoires appeared to be more alike among patients than among healthy donors. HLA sub-analyses involved small numbers of individuals, so any influence of HLA type on TCRB rearrangement remained unresolved. A moderate but significant shortening of TCRB CDR3 length was observed in type 1 diabetes patients in all four CD4+ subsets. Shorter templates might have been favored by PCR, but patient and control samples were amplified and corrected together, so both groups would have been affected equally by any skew.

This clone was found many times. Its antigen specificity is not known. The input lacks base qualities; no much larger clone sits a single base away. Other DNA sequences from this sample encode an identical CDR3 as well. For CDR1 and CDR2, the germline V gene (reference sequence) lists SGHNT and YYREEE. The CDR3 has 11 amino acids, counting the end cysteine and phenylalanine. The entry retains the CDR3 DNA only, 33 bases that are in frame from base 1. V is pared back by 4 bases and J by 9 bases, with 8 bases lying between the germline termini. This TCR was sampled from a woman under 30 in good health. The sample was central memory CD4+ T cells from blood. The V gene is TRBV5-4 and the J gene is TRBJ2-1; a confident D gene designation cannot be given. The encoded CDR3 is CASSRDREQFF. Read as DNA, the sequence is TGTGCCAGCAGCAGAGACCGTGAGCAGTTCTTC. The full variable domain, with segments outside the CDR3 supplied by the reference TRBV5-4 and TRBJ2-1 proteins, appears as ETGVTQSPTHLIKTRGQQVTLRCSSQSGHNTVSWYQQALGQGPQFIFQYYREEENGRGNFPPRFSGLQFPNYSSELNVNALELDDSALYLCASSRDREQFFGPGTRLTVL.